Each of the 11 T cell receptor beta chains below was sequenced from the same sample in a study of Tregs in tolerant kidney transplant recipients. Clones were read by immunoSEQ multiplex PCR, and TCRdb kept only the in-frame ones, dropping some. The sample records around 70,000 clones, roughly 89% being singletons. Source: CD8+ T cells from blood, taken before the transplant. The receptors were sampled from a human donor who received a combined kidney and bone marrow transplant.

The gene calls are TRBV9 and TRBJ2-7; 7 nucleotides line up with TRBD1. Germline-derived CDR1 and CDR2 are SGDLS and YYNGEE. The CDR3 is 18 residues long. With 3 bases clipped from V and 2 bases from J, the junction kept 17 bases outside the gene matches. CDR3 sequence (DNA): TGTGCCAGCAGCGATGCGGGTGACATCGGGACAGCCACCTACGAGCAGTACTTC. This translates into CASSDAGDIGTATYEQYF.

CDR3 sequence: CASSQDGEGLSSYEQYF. CDR3 bases: TGTGCCAGCAGCCAAGATGGGGAGGGGCTCAGCTCCTACGAGCAGTACTTC. J is TRBJ2-7 and V is TRBV4-2; 7 positions match TRBD2. This CDR3 contains 17 residues. V shed 0 bases, J shed 0 bases, and the junction held 8 bases outside the gene matches. The V gene's germline CDR1 is LGHNA and CDR2 YNFKEQ.

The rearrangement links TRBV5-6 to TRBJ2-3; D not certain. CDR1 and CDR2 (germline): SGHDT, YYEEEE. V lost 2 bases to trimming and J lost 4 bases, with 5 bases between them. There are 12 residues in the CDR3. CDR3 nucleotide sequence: TGTGCCAGCAGCTTCATGTCAGATACGCAGTATTTT. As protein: CASSFMSDTQYF. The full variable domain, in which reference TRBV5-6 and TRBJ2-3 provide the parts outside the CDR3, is DAGVTQSPTHLIKTRGQQVTLRCSPKSGHDTVSWYQQALGQGPQFIFQYYEEEERQRGNFPDRFSGHQFPNYSSELNVNALLLGDSALYLCASSFMSDTQYFGPGTRLTVL.

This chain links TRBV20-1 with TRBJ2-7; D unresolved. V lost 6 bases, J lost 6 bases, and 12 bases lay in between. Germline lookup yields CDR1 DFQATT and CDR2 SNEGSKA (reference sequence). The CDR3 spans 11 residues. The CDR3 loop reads CSASIVAEQYF. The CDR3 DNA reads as TGCAGTGCGTCGATTGTGGCCGAGCAGTACTTC.

This CDR3 is CASSQEGEGYGYTF. CDR3 DNA sequence: TGCGCCAGCAGCCAAGAAGGGGAAGGATATGGCTACACCTTC. The chain uses TRBV4-3 and TRBJ1-2; TRBD1 might be the D (5 bases). Germline V lookup: CDR1 LGHNA, CDR2 YSLEER. The V gene lost 0 bases and the J gene lost 5 bases, with 10 bases spanning the gap. The CDR3 spans 14 residues.

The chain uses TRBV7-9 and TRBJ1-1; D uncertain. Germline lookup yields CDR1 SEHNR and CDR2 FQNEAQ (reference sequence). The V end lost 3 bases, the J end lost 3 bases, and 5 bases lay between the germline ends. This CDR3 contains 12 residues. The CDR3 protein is CASSFIDTEAFF. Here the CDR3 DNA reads TGTGCCAGCAGCTTTATAGACACTGAAGCTTTCTTT.

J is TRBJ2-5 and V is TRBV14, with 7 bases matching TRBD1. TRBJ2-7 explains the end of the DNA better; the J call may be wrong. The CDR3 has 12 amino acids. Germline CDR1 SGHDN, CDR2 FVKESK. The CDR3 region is CASSPTGDEQYF. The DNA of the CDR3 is TGTGCCAGCAGCCCAACAGGGGACGAGCAGTACTTC.

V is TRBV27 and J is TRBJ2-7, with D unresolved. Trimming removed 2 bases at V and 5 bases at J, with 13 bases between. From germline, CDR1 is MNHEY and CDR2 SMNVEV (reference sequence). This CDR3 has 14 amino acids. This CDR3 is CASSLGSSVDEQYF. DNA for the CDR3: TGTGCCAGCAGTTTAGGGTCCAGCGTGGACGAGCAGTACTTC.

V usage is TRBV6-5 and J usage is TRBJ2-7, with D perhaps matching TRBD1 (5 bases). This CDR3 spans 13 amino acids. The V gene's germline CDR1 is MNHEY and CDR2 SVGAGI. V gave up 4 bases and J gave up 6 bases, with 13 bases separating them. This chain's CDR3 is CASSWGPQGEQYF. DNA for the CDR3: TGTGCCAGCAGTTGGGGCCCCCAAGGCGAGCAGTACTTC.

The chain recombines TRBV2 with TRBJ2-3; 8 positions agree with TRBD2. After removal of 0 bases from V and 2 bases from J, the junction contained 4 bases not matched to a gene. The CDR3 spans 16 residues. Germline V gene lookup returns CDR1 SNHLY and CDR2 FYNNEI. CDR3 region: CASSEAIAGPTDTQYF. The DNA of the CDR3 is TGTGCCAGCAGTGAAGCGATAGCGGGACCCACAGATACGCAGTATTTT.

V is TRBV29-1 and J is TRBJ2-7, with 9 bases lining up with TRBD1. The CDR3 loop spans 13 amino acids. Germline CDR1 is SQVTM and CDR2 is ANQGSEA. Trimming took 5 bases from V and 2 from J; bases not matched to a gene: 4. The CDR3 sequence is CSVRGTGPYEQYF. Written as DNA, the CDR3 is TGCAGCGTTAGGGGGACAGGGCCCTACGAGCAGTACTTC.